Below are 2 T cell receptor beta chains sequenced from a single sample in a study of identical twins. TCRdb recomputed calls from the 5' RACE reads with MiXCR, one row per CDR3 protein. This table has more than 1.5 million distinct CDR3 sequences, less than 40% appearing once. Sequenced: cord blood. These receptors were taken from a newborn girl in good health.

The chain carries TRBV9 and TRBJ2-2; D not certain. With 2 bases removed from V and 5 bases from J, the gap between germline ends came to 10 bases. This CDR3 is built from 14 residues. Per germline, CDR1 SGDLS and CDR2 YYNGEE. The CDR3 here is CASSVLTWTGELFF. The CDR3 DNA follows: TGTGCCAGCAGCGTCCTCACTTGGACCGGGGAGCTGTTTTTT.

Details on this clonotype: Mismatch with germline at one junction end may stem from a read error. The CDR3 DNA is TGCAGAGCTAGCGTTCAGGGAGTAAGCTACACCTTC. Amino acids: CRASVQGVSYTF. V is TRBV20-1 and J is TRBJ1-2, with a weak D call TRBD1 (5 bases). This CDR3 region has 12 residues. Germline CDR1 reads DFQATT; CDR2 reads SNEGSKA (reference sequence).